What follows are 4 T cell receptor beta chains derived from one specimen sequenced in a study of T-cell memory formation after mild COVID-19. TCRdb fed the 5' RACE reads into MiXCR, producing one record per CDR3 protein. The sample shows just over 300,000 distinct CDR3 sequences, roughly a fifth of them seen only once. Material for sequencing was PBMCs or a T cell subset sorted from them (not recorded which). These receptors were obtained from a man aged 18 to 30 who had mild COVID-19 (a few samples of this study predate the infection). Cell type and time point are not known.

CDR3 sequence (DNA): TGTGCCAGCAGCTCCGGGACCGCAACCTACGAGCAGTACGTC. It yields the protein CASSSGTATYEQYV. J is TRBJ2-7 and V is TRBV28; D might be TRBD1 or TRBD2, each matching 5 bases. Trimming cost V 6 bases and J 2 bases, with 14 bases left between them. The CDR3 loop spans 14 amino acids. Germline values: CDR1 MDHEN, CDR2 SYDVKM.

The chain recombines TRBV9 with TRBJ2-3, with D tentatively TRBD2 (6 bases). Trimming removed 0 bases from V and 1 base from J, with 9 bases in between. Germline values: CDR1 SGDLS, CDR2 YYNGEE. CDR3 length: 15 amino acids. CDR3 nucleotides: TGTGCCAGCAGCGTAGTTGCGGGGCGCACAGATACGCAGTATTTT. It yields the protein CASSVVAGRTDTQYF.

The chain joins TRBV7-9 to TRBJ2-3; D assignment may be TRBD1 or TRBD2 (5 bases each). Germline assignment: CDR1 SEHNR and CDR2 FQNEAQ (reference sequence). V lost 2 bases to trimming and J lost 5 bases, with 14 bases between them. The CDR3 spans 15 residues. Here the CDR3 DNA reads TGTGCCAGCAGCTTACCGGGACCCCACGGAGATACGCAGTATTTT. This codes for CASSLPGPHGDTQYF. Using reference TRBV7-9 and TRBJ2-3 for the parts outside the CDR3, the full variable domain is DTGVSQNPRHKITKRGQNVTFRCDPISEHNRLYWYRQTLGQGPEFLTYFQNEAQLEKSRLLSDRFSAERPKGSFSTLEIQRTEQGDSAMYLCASSLPGPHGDTQYFGPGTRLTVL.

The gene calls are TRBV2 and TRBJ2-7; 10 nucleotides align to TRBD2. CDR1 is SNHLY and CDR2 is FYNNEI in the germline V gene. The CDR3 is 15 residues long. V was pared by 2 bases and J by 3 bases, with 4 bases of the junction left unmatched. This CDR3 is CASSENPSGGYEQYF. CDR3 nucleotides: TGTGCCAGCAGTGAAAACCCTAGCGGGGGCTACGAGCAGTACTTC.